The 19 T cell receptor beta chains below were found in one sample sequenced in a study of T cells in Graves' hyperthyroidism and ophthalmopathy. What was amplified from RNA transcripts were TCR beta CDR3 regions. First-round RT-PCR of the TCR CDR3 relied on the HTBI primer set. TCRdb passed the multiplex PCR reads through MiXCR, listing each CDR3 protein once. This sample has some 360,000 distinct CDR3 sequences, with over 11% found just once. Sequencing was performed on blood. The source is a woman aged 55 to 70 with Graves' hyperthyroidism.

This clonotype appeared many times. The CDR3 sequence: CSAIGQIYNEQFF. In DNA, the CDR3 is TGCAGTGCTATAGGACAGATCTACAATGAGCAGTTCTTC. V is TRBV20-1 and J is TRBJ2-1; weak D call: TRBD1 (6 bases). Germline V CDR1 and CDR2: DFQATT, SNEGSKA (reference sequence). V was cut by 4 bases and J by 3 bases, with 10 bases left in between. CDR3 length equals 13 residues.

There are a few counts of this clonotype. The genes are TRBV7-3 and TRBJ2-2; possibly TRBD1 or TRBD2 for D (5 bases each). This CDR3 region has 13 residues. V lost 5 bases to trimming and J lost 3 bases, with 7 bases between them. CDR1 SGHTA and CDR2 FQGTGA come from the germline V gene. CDR3 nucleotides: TGTGCCAGCAGCCAGGGACACACCGGGGAGCTGTTTTTT. Its protein is CASSQGHTGELFF.

This chain joins TRBV7-6 and TRBJ2-7; 8 nucleotides align to TRBD2. This CDR3 comprises 16 residues. The V gene's germline CDR1 is SGHVS and CDR2 FNYEAQ. The ends lost 1 base at V and 2 bases at J; junction bases unmatched: 7. In nucleotides, the CDR3 is TGTGCCAGCAGCTTAGGCTCGGGACTAGAGGCCTACGAGCAGTACTTC. It encodes CASSLGSGLEAYEQYF.

In this sample, this clonotype turned up a few times. CDR3 amino acids: CASSEVTADQPQHF. Written as DNA, the CDR3 is TGTGCCAGCAGTGAAGTGACAGCTGACCAGCCCCAGCATTTT. This rearrangement joins TRBV6-1 to TRBJ1-5; D perhaps matches TRBD1 (5 bases). Trimming removed 1 base from V and 7 bases from J, with 11 bases in between. The CDR3 runs 14 residues. Germline lookup yields CDR1 MNHNS and CDR2 SASEGT.

The chain uses TRBV20-1 and TRBJ2-3; 10 bases line up with TRBD2. Germline CDR1 is DFQATT and CDR2 is SNEGSKA (reference sequence). This CDR3 spans 14 amino acids. The V gene end was trimmed by 5 bases and the J gene end by 2 bases; junction bases not matched to a gene: 4. CDR3: CSAPGLAATDTQYF. CDR3 nucleotides: TGCAGTGCTCCAGGACTAGCGGCCACAGATACGCAGTATTTT.

The chain links TRBV24-1 to TRBJ2-7; 8 bases are a match to TRBD1. The CDR3 loop spans 15 amino acids. With V trimmed by 5 bases and J by 6 bases, 11 bases remained unmatched. CDR1 is KGHDR, CDR2 SFDVKD, per germline. Here the CDR3 reads CATSAWTGLGFEQYF. CDR3 coding DNA: TGTGCCACCAGTGCTTGGACAGGGCTAGGTTTCGAGCAGTACTTC.

This clonotype was seen repeatedly, ten times or more. V usage is TRBV18 and J usage is TRBJ2-7; a weak D match, TRBD2 (6 bases). The CDR3 has 14 residues. V was pared by 6 bases and J by 3 bases, with 15 bases between. Per the germline V gene, CDR1 is KGHSH and CDR2 is LQKENI. CDR3 sequence reads: CASSGKAGGYEQYF. CDR3 sequence (DNA): TGTGCCAGCTCGGGGAAAGCGGGCGGCTACGAGCAGTACTTC.

The rearrangement links TRBV12-3 or TRBV12-4 to TRBJ2-1, with D possibly TRBD2 on 7 matching bases. V lost 7 bases, J lost 7 bases, and 17 bases lay in between. CDR3 length equals 14 residues. CDR3 in DNA: TGTGCCAGCAATCTGGGGGGCGGGGGTAATGAGCAGTTCTTC. Protein sequence: CASNLGGGGNEQFF.

The rearrangement links TRBV28 to TRBJ2-2, with TRBD2 as a possible D gene (5 bases). The CDR3 extends over 16 amino acids. The V end was cut by 3 bases, the J end by 0 bases, with 11 bases between. CDR1 MDHEN and CDR2 SYDVKM come from the germline V gene. In DNA form, the CDR3 reads TGTGCCAGCAGTTTTTTGGGAGACGCGAACACCGGGGAGCTGTTTTTT. This sequence encodes CASSFLGDANTGELFF.

Many counts were recorded for this clonotype. The chain couples TRBV20-1 to TRBJ2-1; 9 nucleotides align to TRBD2. Germline trimming cut 5 bases from V and 3 bases from J; bases unmatched to any gene: 8. In germline, CDR1 is DFQATT, CDR2 SNEGSKA (reference sequence). The CDR3 is 15 residues long. CDR3 DNA: TGCAGTGCTCGAATGGCTAGCGGGGTCTACAATGAGCAGTTCTTC. Its protein product is CSARMASGVYNEQFF.

The rearrangement uses TRBV6-1 and TRBJ2-5; the match to TRBD2 covers 10 bases. The ends lost 5 bases at V and 5 bases at J; junction bases unmatched: 2. This CDR3 is 13 amino acids long. Looked up from germline, CDR1 is MNHNS and CDR2 is SASEGT. CDR3 DNA sequence: TGTGCCAGCAGTAGCGGGAGGGGGGAGACCCAGTACTTC. Encoded protein: CASSSGRGETQYF.

This clonotype was observed a few times. CDR3 loop: CASSQGRYTGELFF. Written as DNA, the CDR3 is TGTGCCAGCAGCCAAGGTCGATACACCGGGGAGCTGTTTTTT. The chain couples TRBV6-2 or TRBV6-3 to TRBJ2-2; D gene unclear. Trimming left V 6 bases short and J 3 bases short, with 11 bases between. CDR1 and CDR2 (germline): MNHEY, SVGEGT. The CDR3 contains 14 residues.

This clonotype was seen many times. CDR3: CASSYDGEAFF. The DNA for the CDR3 is TGTGCCAGCAGTTACGACGGTGAAGCTTTCTTT. V usage is TRBV13 and J usage is TRBJ1-1, with D hard to call. V lost 6 bases to trimming and J lost 7 bases, with 9 bases between them. In germline, CDR1 is PRHDT, CDR2 FYEKMQ (reference sequence). The CDR3 spans 11 residues. Drawing the rest from reference TRBV13 and TRBJ1-1, the complete variable domain is AAGVIQSPRHLIKEKRETATLKCYPIPRHDTVYWYQQGPGQDPQFLISFYEKMQSDKGSIPDRFSAQQFSDYHSELNMSSLELGDSALYFCASSYDGEAFFGQGTRLTVV.

In this sample, this clonotype turned up many times. The chain uses TRBV28 and TRBJ2-3; D is possibly TRBD1 or TRBD2 (6 bases each). Trimming removed 7 bases from V and 3 bases from J, with 17 bases in between. The CDR3 has 15 residues. Germline CDR1 and CDR2: MDHEN and SYDVKM. In DNA, the CDR3 is TGTGCCAGCAATAAACTTAAGGGGGGAACAGATACGCAGTATTTT. Its translation: CASNKLKGGTDTQYF. The entire variable domain, with the rest obtained from reference TRBV28 and TRBJ2-3, is as follows: DVKVTQSSRYLVKRTGEKVFLECVQDMDHENMFWYRQDPGLGLRLIYFSYDVKMKEKGDIPEGYSVSREKKERFSLILESASTNQTSMYLCASNKLKGGTDTQYFGPGTRLTVL.

In its sample, this clonotype was seen a few times. This may stem from a read error, because a much larger clone lies one nucleotide away. The chain joins TRBV12-3 or TRBV12-4 to TRBJ2-7; D is undetermined. The CDR3 is 14 amino acids. The CDR3 bases are TGTGCCAGCAGTTTAGAGGTCAGCTCCTACGGGCAGTACTTC. This encodes CASSLEVSSYGQYF.

This clonotype has at least ten counts. V and J are TRBV11-2 and TRBJ2-5; TRBD1 aligns across 8 bases. J lost 2 bases, V lost 1 base, and 3 bases had no gene match. CDR1 is SGHAT, CDR2 FQNNGV, per germline. This CDR3 comprises 15 residues. The CDR3: CASSLGHRGQETQYF. The CDR3 region has the DNA TGTGCCAGCAGCTTAGGCCACAGGGGGCAAGAGACCCAGTACTTC.

This clonotype was seen ten or more times. This sequence joins TRBV10-3 and TRBJ2-7; 10 bases agree with TRBD2. CDR3 length equals 15 residues. Trimming at V came to 2 bases and at J to 4 bases, leaving 5 bases not matched to a gene. Germline CDR1 ENHRY, CDR2 SYGVKD. This CDR3 is CAISEGPSGSYEQYF. The CDR3 nucleotides read TGTGCCATCAGTGAGGGCCCTAGCGGGAGTTACGAGCAGTACTTC.

There are many counts of this clonotype. V gene TRBV5-1 combines with J gene TRBJ2-7, with 11 bases fitting TRBD1. Germline-derived CDR1 and CDR2 are SGHRS and YFSETQ. V was pared by 4 bases and J by 2 bases, with 5 bases of the junction left unmatched. CDR3 length equals 15 residues. CDR3 region: CASSRSGQGAYEQYF. As DNA, the CDR3 is TGCGCCAGCAGCCGCTCGGGACAGGGGGCCTACGAGCAGTACTTC.

This clonotype was counted many times. This chain connects TRBV6-1 to TRBJ2-2; a possible D gene is TRBD2 (7 bases). V was trimmed by 6 bases and J by 5 bases, leaving 13 bases between them. The CDR3 is 14 amino acids. Per the germline V gene, CDR1 is MNHNS and CDR2 is SASEGT. This CDR3 is CASSRGGGTGELFF. Written as DNA, the CDR3 is TGTGCCAGCAGCAGAGGGGGGGGGACCGGGGAGCTGTTTTTT.